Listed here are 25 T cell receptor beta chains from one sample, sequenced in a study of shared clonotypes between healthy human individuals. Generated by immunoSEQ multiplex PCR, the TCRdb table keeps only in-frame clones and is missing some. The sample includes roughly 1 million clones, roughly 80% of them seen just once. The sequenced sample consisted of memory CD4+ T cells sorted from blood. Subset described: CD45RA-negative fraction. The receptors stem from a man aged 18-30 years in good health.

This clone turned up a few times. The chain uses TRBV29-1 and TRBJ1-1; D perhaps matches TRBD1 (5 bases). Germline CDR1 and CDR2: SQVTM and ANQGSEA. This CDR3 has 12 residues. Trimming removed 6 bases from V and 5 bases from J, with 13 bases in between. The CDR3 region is CSVQDGGTEAFF. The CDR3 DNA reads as TGCAGCGTACAGGACGGGGGAACTGAAGCTTTCTTT.

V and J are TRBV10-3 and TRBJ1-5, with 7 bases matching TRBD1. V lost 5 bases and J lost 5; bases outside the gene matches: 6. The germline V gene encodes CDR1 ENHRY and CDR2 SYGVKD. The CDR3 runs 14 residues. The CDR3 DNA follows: TGTGCCATCAGTAAGGGACAGCTCGATCAGCCCCAGCATTTT. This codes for CAISKGQLDQPQHF.

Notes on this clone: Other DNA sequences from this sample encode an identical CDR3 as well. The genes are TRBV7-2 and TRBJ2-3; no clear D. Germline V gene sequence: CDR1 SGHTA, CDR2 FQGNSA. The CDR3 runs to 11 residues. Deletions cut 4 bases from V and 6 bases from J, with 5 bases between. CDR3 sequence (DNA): TGTGCCAGCAGCTCTACGGATACGCAGTATTTT. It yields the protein CASSSTDTQYF.

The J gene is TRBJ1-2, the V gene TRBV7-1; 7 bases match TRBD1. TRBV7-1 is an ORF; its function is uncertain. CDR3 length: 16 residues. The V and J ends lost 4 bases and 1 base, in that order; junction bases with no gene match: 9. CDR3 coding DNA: TGTGCCAGCAGCTTACGGGGACAGAGAATTAACTATGGCTACACCTTC. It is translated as CASSLRGQRINYGYTF.

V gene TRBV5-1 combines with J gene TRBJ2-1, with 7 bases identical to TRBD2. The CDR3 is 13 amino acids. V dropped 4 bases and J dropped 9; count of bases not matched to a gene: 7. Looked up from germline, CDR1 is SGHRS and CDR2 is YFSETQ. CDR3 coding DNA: TGCGCCAGCAGCGTCGGGTCTAGCGGTGAGCAGTTCTTC. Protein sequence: CASSVGSSGEQFF.

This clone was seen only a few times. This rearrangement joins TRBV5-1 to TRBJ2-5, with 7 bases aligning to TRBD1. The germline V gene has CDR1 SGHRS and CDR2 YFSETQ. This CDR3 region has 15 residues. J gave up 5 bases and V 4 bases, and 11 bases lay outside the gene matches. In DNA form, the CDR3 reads TGCGCCAGCAGCCCGGACTCGACAGGGCACGAGACCCAGTACTTC. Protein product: CASSPDSTGHETQYF.

The CDR3 DNA follows: TGTGCCAGCCACGGACGTTCCTACAATGAGCAGTTCTTC. Translation gives CASHGRSYNEQFF. The chain couples TRBV27 to TRBJ2-1; D call uncertain. The CDR3 is made up of 13 amino acids. CDR1 and CDR2 (germline): MNHEY, SMNVEV (reference sequence). V was cut by 8 bases and J by 1 base, with 9 bases left in between.

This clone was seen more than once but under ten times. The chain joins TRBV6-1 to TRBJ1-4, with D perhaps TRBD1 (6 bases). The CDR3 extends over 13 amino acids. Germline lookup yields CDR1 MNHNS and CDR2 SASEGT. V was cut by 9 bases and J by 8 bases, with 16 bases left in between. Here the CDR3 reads CASVQGVFEKLFF. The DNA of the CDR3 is TGTGCCAGTGTACAGGGAGTATTCGAAAAACTGTTTTTT.

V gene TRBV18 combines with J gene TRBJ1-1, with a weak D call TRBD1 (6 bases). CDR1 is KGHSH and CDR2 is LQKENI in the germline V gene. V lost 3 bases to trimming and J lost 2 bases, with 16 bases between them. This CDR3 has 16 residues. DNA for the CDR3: TGTGCCAGCTCACCTAGGGTGAGGGGGGCAAACACTGAAGCTTTCTTT. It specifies CASSPRVRGANTEAFF.

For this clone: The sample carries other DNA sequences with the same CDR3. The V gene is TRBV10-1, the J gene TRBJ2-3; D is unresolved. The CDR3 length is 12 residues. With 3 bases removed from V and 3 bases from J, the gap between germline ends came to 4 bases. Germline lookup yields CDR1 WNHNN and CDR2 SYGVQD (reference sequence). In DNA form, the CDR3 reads TGCGCCAGCAGTGAAGGAACAGATACGCAGTATTTT. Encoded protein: CASSEGTDTQYF.

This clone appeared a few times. CDR3 in DNA: TGTGCCATCAGTGGGAGACAGGACAATGAGCAGTTCTTC. This gives the protein CAISGRQDNEQFF. This rearrangement joins TRBV10-3 to TRBJ2-1, with TRBD1 as a possible D gene (6 bases). The germline gives CDR1 ENHRY, CDR2 SYGVKD. This CDR3 has 13 residues. Trimming pared 4 bases from V and 5 bases from J, leaving 9 bases between.

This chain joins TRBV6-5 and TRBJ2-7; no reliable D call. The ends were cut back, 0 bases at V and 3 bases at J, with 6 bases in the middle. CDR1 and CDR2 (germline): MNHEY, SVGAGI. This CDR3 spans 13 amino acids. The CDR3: CASSYSSLYEQYF. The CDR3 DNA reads TGTGCCAGCAGTTACTCGTCCCTCTACGAGCAGTACTTC.

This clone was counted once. Here the CDR3 reads CASSLQGTGELFF. CDR3 in DNA: TGTGCCAGCAGCCTACAGGGCACCGGGGAGCTGTTTTTT. The J gene is TRBJ2-2, the V gene TRBV5-4; TRBD1 is a possible D gene (6 bases). Looked up from germline, CDR1 is SGHNT and CDR2 is YYREEE (reference sequence). The CDR3 sequence is 13 residues long. V lost 4 bases to trimming and J lost 4 bases, with 8 bases between them. The full variable domain, rest sourced from reference TRBV5-4 and TRBJ2-2, is ETGVTQSPTHLIKTRGQQVTLRCSSQSGHNTVSWYQQALGQGPQFIFQYYREEENGRGNFPPRFSGLQFPNYSSELNVNALELDDSALYLCASSLQGTGELFFGEGSRLTVL.

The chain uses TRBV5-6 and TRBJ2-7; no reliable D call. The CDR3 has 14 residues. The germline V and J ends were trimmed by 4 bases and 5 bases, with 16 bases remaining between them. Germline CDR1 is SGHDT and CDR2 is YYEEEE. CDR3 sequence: CASSTVGRANEQYF. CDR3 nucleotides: TGTGCCAGCAGCACGGTAGGTAGGGCGAACGAGCAGTACTTC.

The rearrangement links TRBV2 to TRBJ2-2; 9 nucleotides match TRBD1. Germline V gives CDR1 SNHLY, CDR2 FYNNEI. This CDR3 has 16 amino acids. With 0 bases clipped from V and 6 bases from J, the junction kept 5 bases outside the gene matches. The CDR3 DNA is TGTGCCAGCAGTGAAGCGCAAGGACAGGGGCCCGGGGAGCTGTTTTTT. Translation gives CASSEAQGQGPGELFF.

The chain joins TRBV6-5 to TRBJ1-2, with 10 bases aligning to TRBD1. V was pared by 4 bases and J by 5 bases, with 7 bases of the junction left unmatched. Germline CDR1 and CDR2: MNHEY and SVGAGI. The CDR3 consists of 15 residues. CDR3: CASSSRDRGQYGYTF. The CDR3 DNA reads TGTGCCAGCAGTTCCCGGGACAGGGGCCAATATGGCTACACCTTC.

CDR3 DNA: TGTGCCAGCAGCTTAAGGAGTGCGGCCATCCCCTACGAGCAGTACTTC. Its protein is CASSLRSAAIPYEQYF. This chain joins TRBV7-2 and TRBJ2-7; D remains ambiguous. V lost 2 bases to trimming and J lost 2 bases, with 16 bases between them. Per germline, CDR1 SGHTA and CDR2 FQGNSA. CDR3 length: 16 amino acids.

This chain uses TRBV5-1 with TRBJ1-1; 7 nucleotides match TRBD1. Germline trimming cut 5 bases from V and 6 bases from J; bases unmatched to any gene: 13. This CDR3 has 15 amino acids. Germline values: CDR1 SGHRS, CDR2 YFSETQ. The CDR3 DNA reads TGCGCCAGCAGACAGACAGGGAAGGGACCGGCTGAAGCTTTCTTT. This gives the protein CASRQTGKGPAEAFF.

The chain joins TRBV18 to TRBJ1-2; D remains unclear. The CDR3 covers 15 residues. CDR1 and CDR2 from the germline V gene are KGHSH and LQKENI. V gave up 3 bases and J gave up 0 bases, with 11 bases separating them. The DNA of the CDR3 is TGTGCCAGCTCACCCCCGGCCGGTTCTAACTATGGCTACACCTTC. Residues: CASSPPAGSNYGYTF. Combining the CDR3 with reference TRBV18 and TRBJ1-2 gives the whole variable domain NAGVMQNPRHLVRRRGQEARLRCSPMKGHSHVYWYRQLPEEGLKFMVYLQKENIIDESGMPKERFSAEFPKEGPSILRIQQVVRGDSAAYFCASSPPAGSNYGYTFGSGTRLTVV.

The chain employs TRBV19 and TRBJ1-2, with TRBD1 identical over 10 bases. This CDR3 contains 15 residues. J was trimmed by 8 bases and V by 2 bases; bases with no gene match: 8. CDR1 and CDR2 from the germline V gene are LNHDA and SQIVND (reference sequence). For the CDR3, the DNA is TGTGCCAGTAGTATATGGGGACAGGGGTATAGAGGCTACACCTTC. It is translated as CASSIWGQGYRGYTF. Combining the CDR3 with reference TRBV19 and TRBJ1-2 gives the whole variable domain DGGITQSPKYLFRKEGQNVTLSCEQNLNHDAMYWYRQDPGQGLRLIYYSQIVNDFQKGDIAEGYSVSREKKESFPLTVTSAQKNPTAFYLCASSIWGQGYRGYTFGSGTRLTVV.

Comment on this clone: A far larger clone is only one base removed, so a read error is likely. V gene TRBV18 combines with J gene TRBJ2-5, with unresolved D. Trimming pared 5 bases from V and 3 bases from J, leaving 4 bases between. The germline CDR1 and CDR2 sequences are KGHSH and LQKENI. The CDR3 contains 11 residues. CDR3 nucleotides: TGTGCCAGCTCAACAAAAGAGACCCAGTACTTC. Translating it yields CASSTKETQYF.

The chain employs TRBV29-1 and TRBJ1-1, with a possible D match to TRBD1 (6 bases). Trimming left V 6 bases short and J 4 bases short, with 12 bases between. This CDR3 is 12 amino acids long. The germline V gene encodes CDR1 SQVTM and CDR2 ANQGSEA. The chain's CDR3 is CSVRIGGTEAFF. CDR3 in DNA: TGCAGCGTGAGAATAGGGGGCACTGAAGCTTTCTTT.

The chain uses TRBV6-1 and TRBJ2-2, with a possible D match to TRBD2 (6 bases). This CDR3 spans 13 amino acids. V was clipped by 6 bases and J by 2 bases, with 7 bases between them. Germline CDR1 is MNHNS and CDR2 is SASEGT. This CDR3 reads CASSGRNTGELFF. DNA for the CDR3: TGTGCCAGCAGCGGGAGAAACACCGGGGAGCTGTTTTTT.

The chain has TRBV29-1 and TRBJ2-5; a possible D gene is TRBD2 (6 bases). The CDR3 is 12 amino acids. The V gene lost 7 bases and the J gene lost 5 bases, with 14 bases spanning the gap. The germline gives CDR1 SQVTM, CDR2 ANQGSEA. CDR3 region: CSEGGEGETQYF. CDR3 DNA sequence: TGCAGCGAGGGCGGGGAAGGGGAGACCCAGTACTTC.

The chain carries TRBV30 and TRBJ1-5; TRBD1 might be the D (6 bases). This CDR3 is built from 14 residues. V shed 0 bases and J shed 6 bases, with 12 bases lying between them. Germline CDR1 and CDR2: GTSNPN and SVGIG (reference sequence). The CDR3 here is CAWSVLQGGQPQHF. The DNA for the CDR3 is TGTGCCTGGAGTGTATTACAGGGAGGTCAGCCCCAGCATTTT. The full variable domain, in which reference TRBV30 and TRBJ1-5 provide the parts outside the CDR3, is SQTIHQWPATLVQPVGSPLSLECTVEGTSNPNLYWYRQAAGRGLQLLFYSVGIGQISSEVPQNLSASRPQDRQFILSSKKLLLSDSGFYLCAWSVLQGGQPQHFGDGTRLSIL.